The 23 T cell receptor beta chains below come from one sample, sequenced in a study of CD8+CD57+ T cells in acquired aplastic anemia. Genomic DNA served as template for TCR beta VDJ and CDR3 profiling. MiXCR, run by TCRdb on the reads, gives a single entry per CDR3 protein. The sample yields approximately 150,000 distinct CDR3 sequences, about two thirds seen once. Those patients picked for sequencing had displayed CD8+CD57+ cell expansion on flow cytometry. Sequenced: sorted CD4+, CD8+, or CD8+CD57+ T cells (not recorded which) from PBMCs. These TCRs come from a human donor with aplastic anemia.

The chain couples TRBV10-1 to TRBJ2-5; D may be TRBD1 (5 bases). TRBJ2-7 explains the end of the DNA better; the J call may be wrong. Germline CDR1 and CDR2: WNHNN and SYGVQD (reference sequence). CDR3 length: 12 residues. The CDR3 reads CASSHPGYEQYF. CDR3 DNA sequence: TGCGCCAGCAGCCACCCAGGGTACGAGCAGTACTTC.

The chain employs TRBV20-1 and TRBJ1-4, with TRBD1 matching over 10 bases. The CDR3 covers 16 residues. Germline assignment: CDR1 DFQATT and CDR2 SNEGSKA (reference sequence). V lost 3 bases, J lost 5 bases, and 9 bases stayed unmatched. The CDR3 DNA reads TGCAGTGCTAGGTGGGGACAGGGGCTCACCAATGAAAAACTGTTTTTT. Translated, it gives CSARWGQGLTNEKLFF.

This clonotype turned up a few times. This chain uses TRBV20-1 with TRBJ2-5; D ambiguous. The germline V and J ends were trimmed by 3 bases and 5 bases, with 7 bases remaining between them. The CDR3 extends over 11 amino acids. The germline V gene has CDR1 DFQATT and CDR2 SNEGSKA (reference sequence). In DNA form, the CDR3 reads TGCAGTGCTAGTTTTGGCGAGACCCAGTACTTC. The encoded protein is CSASFGETQYF.

CDR3 bases: TGTGCCAGCAGTGACGGGGGGGCCAATGAGCAGTTCTTC. This encodes CASSDGGANEQFF. The chain employs TRBV6-4 and TRBJ2-1, with D possibly matching TRBD2 (7 bases). The CDR3 covers 13 residues. Trimming pared 2 bases from V and 6 bases from J, leaving 8 bases between. Germline CDR1 reads MRHNA; CDR2 reads SNTAGT.

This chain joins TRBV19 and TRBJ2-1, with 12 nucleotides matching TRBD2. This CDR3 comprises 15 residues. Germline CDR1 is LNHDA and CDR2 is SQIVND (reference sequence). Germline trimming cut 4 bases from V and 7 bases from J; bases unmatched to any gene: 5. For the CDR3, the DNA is TGTGCCAGTAGTAGTACCGGGACTAGCGGGAATGAGCAGTTCTTC. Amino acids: CASSSTGTSGNEQFF. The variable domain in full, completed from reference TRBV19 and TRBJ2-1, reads DGGITQSPKYLFRKEGQNVTLSCEQNLNHDAMYWYRQDPGQGLRLIYYSQIVNDFQKGDIAEGYSVSREKKESFPLTVTSAQKNPTAFYLCASSSTGTSGNEQFFGPGTRLTVL.

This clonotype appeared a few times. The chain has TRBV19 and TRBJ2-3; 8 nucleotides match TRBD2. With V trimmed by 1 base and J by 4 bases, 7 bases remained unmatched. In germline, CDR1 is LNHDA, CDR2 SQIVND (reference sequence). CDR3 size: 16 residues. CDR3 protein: CASSIAGGRGSDTQYF. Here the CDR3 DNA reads TGTGCCAGTAGTATAGCGGGGGGGCGGGGATCAGATACGCAGTATTTT.

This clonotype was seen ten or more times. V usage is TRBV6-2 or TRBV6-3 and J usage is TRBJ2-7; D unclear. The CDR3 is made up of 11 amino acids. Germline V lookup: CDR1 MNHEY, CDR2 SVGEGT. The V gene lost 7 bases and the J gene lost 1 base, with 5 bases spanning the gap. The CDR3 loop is CASTGSYEQYF. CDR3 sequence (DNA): TGTGCCAGCACGGGTTCCTACGAGCAGTACTTC.

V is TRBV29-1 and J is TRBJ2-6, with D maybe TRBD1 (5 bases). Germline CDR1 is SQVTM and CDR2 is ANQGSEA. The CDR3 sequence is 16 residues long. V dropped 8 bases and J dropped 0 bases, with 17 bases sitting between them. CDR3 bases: TGCAGCATACAAGGGGCACCGGGCTCTGGGGCCAACGTCCTGACTTTC. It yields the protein CSIQGAPGSGANVLTF.

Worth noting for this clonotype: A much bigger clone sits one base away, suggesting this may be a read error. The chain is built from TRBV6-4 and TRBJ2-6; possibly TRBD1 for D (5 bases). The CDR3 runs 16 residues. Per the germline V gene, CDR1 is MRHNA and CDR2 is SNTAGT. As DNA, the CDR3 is TGTGCCAGCAGTTACTCTGGATTCTCTGGGGCCATCGTCCTGACTTTC. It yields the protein CASSYSGFSGAIVLTF.

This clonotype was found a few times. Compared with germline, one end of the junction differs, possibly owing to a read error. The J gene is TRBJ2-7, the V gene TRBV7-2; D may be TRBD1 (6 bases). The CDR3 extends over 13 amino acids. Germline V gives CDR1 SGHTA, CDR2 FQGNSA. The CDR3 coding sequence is TGCGCCAGCAGGAGGACAGCTCCTGACGAGCAGTACTTC. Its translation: CASRRTAPDEQYF. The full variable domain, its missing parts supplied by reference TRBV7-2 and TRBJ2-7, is GAGVSQSPSNKVTEKGKDVELRCDPISGHTALYWYRQSLGQGLEFLIYFQGNSAPDKSGLPSDRFSAERTGGSVSTLTIQRTQQEDSAVYLCASRRTAPDEQYFGPGTRLTVT.

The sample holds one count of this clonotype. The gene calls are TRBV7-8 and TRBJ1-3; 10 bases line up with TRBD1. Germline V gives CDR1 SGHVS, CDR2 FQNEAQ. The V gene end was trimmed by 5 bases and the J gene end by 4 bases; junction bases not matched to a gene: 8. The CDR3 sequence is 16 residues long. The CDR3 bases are TGTGCCAGCAGCGAACGGGACAGGGGCATAGGAAACACCATATATTTT. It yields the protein CASSERDRGIGNTIYF.

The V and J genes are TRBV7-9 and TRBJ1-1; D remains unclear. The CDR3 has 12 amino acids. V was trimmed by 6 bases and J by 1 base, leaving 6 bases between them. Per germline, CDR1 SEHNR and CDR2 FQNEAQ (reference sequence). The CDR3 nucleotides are TGTGCCAGCAGACGGGGGAACACTGAAGCTTTCTTT. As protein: CASRRGNTEAFF.

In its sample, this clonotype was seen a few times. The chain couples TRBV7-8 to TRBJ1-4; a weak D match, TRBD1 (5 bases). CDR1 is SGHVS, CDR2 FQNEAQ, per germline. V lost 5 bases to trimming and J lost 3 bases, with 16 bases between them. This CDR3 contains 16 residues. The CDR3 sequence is CASSLGAYGANEKLFF. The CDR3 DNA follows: TGTGCCAGCAGCCTAGGGGCATACGGGGCTAATGAAAAACTGTTTTTT.

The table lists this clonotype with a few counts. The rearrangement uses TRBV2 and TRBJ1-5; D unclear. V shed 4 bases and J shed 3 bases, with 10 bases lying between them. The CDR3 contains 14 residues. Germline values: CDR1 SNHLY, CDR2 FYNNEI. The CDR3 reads CASSAGRYNQPQHF. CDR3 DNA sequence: TGTGCCAGCAGTGCGGGGAGATACAATCAGCCCCAGCATTTT. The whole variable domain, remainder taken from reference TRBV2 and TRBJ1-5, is EPEVTQTPSHQVTQMGQEVILRCVPISNHLYFYWYRQILGQKVEFLVSFYNNEISEKSEIFDDQFSVERPDGSNFTLKIRSTKLEDSAMYFCASSAGRYNQPQHFGDGTRLSIL.

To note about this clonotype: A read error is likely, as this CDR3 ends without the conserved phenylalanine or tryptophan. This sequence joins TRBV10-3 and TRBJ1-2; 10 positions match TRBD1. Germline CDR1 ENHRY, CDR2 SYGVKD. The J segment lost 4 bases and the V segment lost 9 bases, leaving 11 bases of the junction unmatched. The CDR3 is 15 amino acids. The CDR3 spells CAIGTGVTVSYGYTS. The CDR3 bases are TGTGCCATAGGGACAGGGGTTACGGTAAGCTATGGCTACACCTCC.

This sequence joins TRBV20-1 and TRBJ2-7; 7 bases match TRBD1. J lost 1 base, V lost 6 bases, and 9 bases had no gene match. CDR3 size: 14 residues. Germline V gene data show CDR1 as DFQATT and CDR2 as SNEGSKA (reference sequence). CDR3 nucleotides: TGCAGTGCGTCGGGACAGTCCTATTCCTACGAGCAGTACTTC. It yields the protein CSASGQSYSYEQYF.

Here the CDR3 reads CASNGIQETQYF. The CDR3 region has the DNA TGTGCCAGCAATGGGATCCAAGAGACCCAGTACTTC. This chain uses TRBV2 with TRBJ2-5, with D unclear. V lost 7 bases and J 1 base, leaving 7 bases between the germline ends. Looked up from germline, CDR1 is SNHLY and CDR2 is FYNNEI. The CDR3 sequence is 12 residues long.

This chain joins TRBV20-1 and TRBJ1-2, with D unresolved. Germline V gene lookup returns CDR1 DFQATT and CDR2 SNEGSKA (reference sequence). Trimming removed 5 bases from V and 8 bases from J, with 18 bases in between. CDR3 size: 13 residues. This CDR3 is CSAQLTESRGYTF. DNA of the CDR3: TGCAGTGCTCAATTAACAGAGTCTAGGGGCTACACCTTC.

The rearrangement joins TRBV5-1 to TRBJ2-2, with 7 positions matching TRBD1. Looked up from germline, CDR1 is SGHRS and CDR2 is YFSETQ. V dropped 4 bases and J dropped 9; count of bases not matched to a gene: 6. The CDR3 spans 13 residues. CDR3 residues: CASSPTGTRELFF. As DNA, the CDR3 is TGCGCCAGCAGCCCGACAGGGACCCGGGAGCTGTTTTTT.

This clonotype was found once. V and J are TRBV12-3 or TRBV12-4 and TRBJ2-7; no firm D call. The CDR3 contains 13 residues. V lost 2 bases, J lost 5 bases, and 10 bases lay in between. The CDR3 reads CASSLMGLNEQYF. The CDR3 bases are TGTGCCAGCAGTTTAATGGGGTTGAACGAGCAGTACTTC.

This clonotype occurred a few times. CDR3 sequence reads: CSAPTVGNTIYF. The DNA for the CDR3 is TGCAGTGCCCCGACAGTTGGAAACACCATATATTTT. The chain is built from TRBV20-1 and TRBJ1-3; tentatively, D is TRBD1 (5 bases). The CDR3 runs 12 residues. The V and J ends lost 6 bases and 3 bases respectively, with 9 bases between them. Germline V gene data show CDR1 as DFQATT and CDR2 as SNEGSKA (reference sequence).

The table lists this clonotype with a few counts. The CDR3 loop is CASSHGAGFGNTIYF. The CDR3 DNA is TGTGCCAGCAGCCATGGAGCAGGGTTCGGAAACACCATATATTTT. This sequence joins TRBV7-9 and TRBJ1-3; the D gene is possibly TRBD1 (5 bases). Germline CDR1 reads SEHNR; CDR2 reads FQNEAQ (reference sequence). The V gene lost 5 bases and the J gene lost 4 bases, with 15 bases spanning the gap. This CDR3 has 15 amino acids.

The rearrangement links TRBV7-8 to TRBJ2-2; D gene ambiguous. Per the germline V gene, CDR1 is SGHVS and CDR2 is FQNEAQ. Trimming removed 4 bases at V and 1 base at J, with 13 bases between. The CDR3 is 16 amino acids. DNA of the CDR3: TGTGCCAGCAGCTATCAACCTCCAGGGAACACCGGGGAGCTGTTTTTT. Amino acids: CASSYQPPGNTGELFF.